Presented here are 25 T cell receptor beta chains from one specimen sequenced in a study of PD-1 blockade in mismatch repair-deficient tumors (dated by TCRdb to about 2017). The method behind the library was the immunoSEQ multiplex PCR assay. The source is immuneACCESS, and TCRdb retained only in-frame sequences with V and J called. Part of the clones is not carried over; for the studies checked, unresolved V genes explain less than half of this, and the remainder is unexplained. Counted in this sample were approximately 15,000 clones; 80% to 90% of them appeared once. Of the sample, about 1.8% falls within the top ten clones. The sample in question was PBMCs, obtained about 15 weeks after starting pembrolizumab. The receptors were sampled from an adult with mismatch repair-deficient cancer.

The V gene is TRBV7-3, the J gene TRBJ2-2; D is undetermined. Germline CDR1 SGHTA, CDR2 FQGTGA. The CDR3 length is 16 residues. V shed 2 bases and J shed 0 bases, with 10 bases lying between them. The CDR3 protein is CASSLHPRTNTGELFF. The CDR3 region has the DNA TGTGCCAGCAGCTTACATCCGCGAACGAACACCGGGGAGCTGTTTTTT.

CDR3 in amino acids: CASSLWWDSNTEAFF. In DNA, the CDR3 is TGTGCCAGCAGTTTATGGTGGGACTCCAACACTGAAGCTTTCTTT. The chain uses TRBV28 and TRBJ1-1, with D possibly being TRBD1 (5 bases). The CDR3 length is 15 residues. The ends were cut back, 0 bases at V and 2 bases at J, with 10 bases in the middle. The germline gives CDR1 MDHEN, CDR2 SYDVKM.

This chain joins TRBV2 and TRBJ1-1; TRBD1 aligns across 7 bases. The CDR3 has 13 residues. CDR1 SNHLY and CDR2 FYNNEI come from the germline V gene. J was trimmed by 5 bases and V by 5 bases; bases with no gene match: 5. The CDR3 spells CASSPGGWTEAFF. The CDR3 nucleotides are TGTGCCAGCAGTCCAGGGGGTTGGACTGAAGCTTTCTTT.

The chain uses TRBV5-6 and TRBJ2-6; TRBD2 might be the D (6 bases). The CDR3 loop spans 17 amino acids. CDR1 is SGHDT, CDR2 YYEEEE, per germline. Trimming removed 4 bases at V and 0 bases at J, with 14 bases between. CDR3 loop: CASSVGTSSSGANVLTF. CDR3 nucleotide sequence: TGTGCCAGCAGCGTCGGGACTTCGAGCTCTGGGGCCAACGTCCTGACTTTC.

This clone was recorded once. This rearrangement joins TRBV5-8 to TRBJ1-5; maybe TRBD1 (5 bases). Germline V lookup: CDR1 SGHTS, CDR2 YDEGEE. The CDR3 is 14 residues long. Between the trimmed V and J ends, which lost 4 bases and 9 bases, there was a span of 17 bases. As DNA, the CDR3 is TGTGCCAGCAGCGGACACCTGGGCGAAGGGCCCCAGCATTTT. Translation gives CASSGHLGEGPQHF.

The chain is built from TRBV2 and TRBJ1-6; TRBD1 is a possible D gene (5 bases). The ends were cut back, 2 bases at V and 2 bases at J, with 10 bases in the middle. The germline CDR1 and CDR2 sequences are SNHLY and FYNNEI. The CDR3 runs to 16 residues. DNA for the CDR3: TGTGCCAGCAGTGAATCCAGGGCGACCTATAATTCACCCCTCCACTTT. This sequence encodes CASSESRATYNSPLHF.

The V call is TRBV11-3, the J call TRBJ2-7; tentative D call: TRBD2 (5 bases). From germline, CDR1 is SGHNT and CDR2 YENEEA. CDR3 size: 17 residues. V was clipped by 1 base and J by 2 bases, with 18 bases between them. The DNA of the CDR3 is TGTGCCAGCAGCTTAGGTGGAGGAACCGACATACCCTACGAGCAGTACTTC. This translates into CASSLGGGTDIPYEQYF.

This rearrangement joins TRBV7-8 to TRBJ1-6, with D maybe TRBD1 (6 bases). Trimming removed 5 bases from V and 7 bases from J, with 24 bases in between. The CDR3 runs to 18 residues. The germline gives CDR1 SGHVS, CDR2 FQNEAQ. For the CDR3, the DNA is TGTGCCAGCAGCCCAGGGGATCCCCGGAGACGGGACAATTCACCCCTCCACTTT. The encoded protein is CASSPGDPRRRDNSPLHF.

The genes are TRBV5-5 and TRBJ2-5, with a possible D match to TRBD2 (6 bases). The CDR3 has 15 amino acids. Trimming took 0 bases from V and 5 from J, leaving 14 bases between them. Germline V lookup: CDR1 SGHKS, CDR2 YYEKEE (reference sequence). The CDR3 here is CASSLGPGEGETQYF. As DNA, the CDR3 is TGTGCCAGCAGCTTGGGCCCGGGAGAAGGGGAGACCCAGTACTTC.

The chain joins TRBV19 to TRBJ2-7; TRBD2 agrees at 9 bases. The CDR3 runs to 15 residues. Germline V lookup: CDR1 LNHDA, CDR2 SQIVND (reference sequence). The junction had 15 bases not matched to a gene; V was cut back by 9 bases and J by 6 bases. The CDR3 loop reads CASRKVASGTREQYF. For the CDR3, the DNA is TGTGCCAGCAGAAAGGTCGCTAGCGGGACCCGCGAGCAGTACTTC.

The chain employs TRBV2 and TRBJ1-2; D may be TRBD1 (5 bases). In germline, CDR1 is SNHLY, CDR2 FYNNEI. The CDR3 is 12 residues long. The V gene lost 6 bases and the J gene lost 5 bases, with 10 bases spanning the gap. CDR3 bases: TGTGCCAGCAGAGGGGCGCGGTATGGCTACACCTTC. Its translation: CASRGARYGYTF.

This clone was counted only a few times. This chain uses TRBV27 with TRBJ2-1; D possibly corresponds to TRBD2 (6 bases). Germline CDR1 and CDR2: MNHEY and SMNVEV (reference sequence). Trimming took off 5 bases at V and 0 bases at J, with 17 bases between the two ends. This CDR3 contains 17 residues. In nucleotides, the CDR3 is TGTGCCAGCAGTAAGGACCACCCCGGGAGCTCCTACAATGAGCAGTTCTTC. Its translation is CASSKDHPGSSYNEQFF.

The chain recombines TRBV30 with TRBJ2-1; D remains unclear. Trimming took off 1 base at V and 8 bases at J, with 6 bases between the two ends. The CDR3 is made up of 11 amino acids. CDR1 is GTSNPN and CDR2 is SVGIG in the germline V gene (reference sequence). This chain's CDR3 is CAWSGGYEQFF. In nucleotides, the CDR3 is TGTGCCTGGAGTGGTGGCTATGAGCAGTTCTTC. Using reference TRBV30 and TRBJ2-1 for the parts outside the CDR3, the full variable domain is SQTIHQWPATLVQPVGSPLSLECTVEGTSNPNLYWYRQAAGRGLQLLFYSVGIGQISSEVPQNLSASRPQDRQFILSSKKLLLSDSGFYLCAWSGGYEQFFGPGTRLTVL.

CDR3 residues: CASSLAGSGTGTLYEQYF. CDR3 coding DNA: TGTGCCAGCAGCTTGGCGGGGTCCGGGACAGGGACTCTCTACGAGCAGTACTTC. The V call is TRBV5-6, the J call TRBJ2-7, with TRBD1 matching 9 bases. Germline loops: CDR1 SGHDT, CDR2 YYEEEE. CDR3 length: 18 amino acids. The V segment lost 0 bases and the J segment 3 bases; nucleotides outside the gene matches: 13. The entire variable domain, with the rest obtained from reference TRBV5-6 and TRBJ2-7, is as follows: DAGVTQSPTHLIKTRGQQVTLRCSPKSGHDTVSWYQQALGQGPQFIFQYYEEEERQRGNFPDRFSGHQFPNYSSELNVNALLLGDSALYLCASSLAGSGTGTLYEQYFGPGTRLTVT.

The chain links TRBV7-2 to TRBJ2-2; 11 bases agree with TRBD2. The CDR3 is 16 amino acids. Germline lookup yields CDR1 SGHTA and CDR2 FQGNSA. Trimming cost V 2 bases and J 4 bases; bases outside gene matches: 3. CDR3 in amino acids: CASSLFGTSGTGELFF. The CDR3 nucleotides are TGTGCCAGCAGCTTATTCGGGACTAGCGGCACCGGGGAGCTGTTTTTT.

The chain uses TRBV28 and TRBJ2-1; a weak D match, TRBD1 (5 bases). Germline CDR1 is MDHEN and CDR2 is SYDVKM. The CDR3 is 19 amino acids. V lost 1 base to trimming and J lost 2 bases, with 21 bases between them. The chain's CDR3 is CASSLSRTSPSVTYNEQFF. Written as DNA, the CDR3 is TGTGCCAGCAGTTTATCTAGGACATCCCCCTCGGTAACCTACAATGAGCAGTTCTTC.

J is TRBJ2-1 and V is TRBV15, with 10 positions matching TRBD2. This CDR3 region has 18 residues. V shed 2 bases and J 4 bases; nucleotides not matched to a gene: 11. CDR1 LNHNV and CDR2 YYDKDF come from the germline V gene (reference sequence). The CDR3 DNA reads as TGTGCCACCAGCAGAAACCGAAAAGCGGGAGGGATTTACAATGAGCAGTTCTTC. Translating it yields CATSRNRKAGGIYNEQFF. The full variable domain, in which reference TRBV15 and TRBJ2-1 provide the parts outside the CDR3, is DAMVIQNPRYQVTQFGKPVTLSCSQTLNHNVMYWYQQKSSQAPKLLFHYYDKDFNNEADTPDNFQSRRPNTSFCFLDIRSPGLGDTAMYLCATSRNRKAGGIYNEQFFGPGTRLTVL.

This rearrangement joins TRBV6-4 to TRBJ2-1; TRBD2 matches 7 bases. V was clipped by 0 bases and J by 2 bases; unmatched bases: 4. Per germline, CDR1 MRHNA and CDR2 SNTAGT. The CDR3 consists of 16 residues. The DNA of the CDR3 is TGTGCCAGCAGTGACTCAGCGGGATCCCCCTACAATGAGCAGTTCTTC. It codes for CASSDSAGSPYNEQFF.

The J gene is TRBJ2-3, the V gene TRBV5-1, with 9 bases fitting TRBD1. The CDR3 has 16 amino acids. V shed 0 bases, J shed 0 bases, and the junction held 2 bases outside the gene matches. Germline loops: CDR1 SGHRS, CDR2 YFSETQ. In DNA form, the CDR3 reads TGCGCCAGCAGCTTGGGGACAGGGGAAAGCACAGATACGCAGTATTTT. This sequence encodes CASSLGTGESTDTQYF.

The V and J genes are TRBV7-3 and TRBJ2-3; possible D gene TRBD1, 5 bases. Germline assignment: CDR1 SGHTA and CDR2 FQGTGA. The CDR3 sequence is 14 residues long. V dropped 5 bases and J dropped 0 bases, with 9 bases sitting between them. CDR3 in amino acids: CASSQPGSTDTQYF. In nucleotides, the CDR3 is TGTGCCAGCAGCCAACCAGGGAGCACAGATACGCAGTATTTT.

Here the CDR3 reads CASSVEAGGGGETQYF. CDR3 DNA sequence: TGTGCCAGCAGCGTAGAGGCAGGGGGAGGTGGAGAGACCCAGTACTTC. This chain links TRBV9 with TRBJ2-5, with a possible D match to TRBD1 (7 bases). V was clipped by 0 bases and J by 4 bases, with 16 bases between them. Germline CDR1 SGDLS, CDR2 YYNGEE. This CDR3 is built from 16 residues.

The chain has TRBV28 and TRBJ1-2; D is unclear. Trimming removed 6 bases at V and 8 bases at J, with 19 bases between. The V gene's germline CDR1 is MDHEN and CDR2 SYDVKM. CDR3 length: 14 residues. The CDR3 nucleotides read TGTGCCAGCAGCTTTCAGGCCGGCGCGGGAGGCTACACCTTC. Translation gives CASSFQAGAGGYTF.

The J gene is TRBJ2-5, the V gene TRBV7-3, with TRBD2 matching over 8 bases. The ends lost 2 bases at V and 5 bases at J; junction bases unmatched: 7. Germline V gives CDR1 SGHTA, CDR2 FQGTGA. The CDR3 contains 15 residues. CDR3 sequence reads: CASSLAGGPGETQYF. CDR3 DNA sequence: TGTGCCAGCAGCTTAGCGGGAGGACCGGGGGAGACCCAGTACTTC.

The J gene is TRBJ1-5, the V gene TRBV19; 7 nucleotides agree with TRBD1. The germline gives CDR1 LNHDA, CDR2 SQIVND (reference sequence). The CDR3 has 15 amino acids. V lost 3 bases to trimming and J lost 2 bases; unmatched junction nucleotides: 4. The CDR3 here is CASSMDRWGNQPQHF. The CDR3 bases are TGTGCCAGTAGTATGGACAGGTGGGGCAATCAGCCCCAGCATTTT. Variable domain in full (rest from reference TRBV19 and TRBJ1-5): DGGITQSPKYLFRKEGQNVTLSCEQNLNHDAMYWYRQDPGQGLRLIYYSQIVNDFQKGDIAEGYSVSREKKESFPLTVTSAQKNPTAFYLCASSMDRWGNQPQHFGDGTRLSIL.

DNA for the CDR3: TGCAGTGCTCTCGACTCCCCCGAGCAGTACTTC. It encodes CSALDSPEQYF. The rearrangement links TRBV20-1 to TRBJ2-7; no reliable D call. V lost 5 bases and J 6 bases, leaving 11 bases between the germline ends. Germline V CDR1 and CDR2: DFQATT, SNEGSKA (reference sequence). The CDR3 runs to 11 residues.